This TCR beta chain came from a study of T cell changes during pregnancy in multiple sclerosis. Trimming removed 4 bases from V and 5 bases from J; junction bases left unmatched: 4. The germline gives CDR1 SGHAT, CDR2 FQNNGV. The CDR3 spans 14 residues. The method was immunoSEQ multiplex PCR; TCRdb's version includes in-frame clones alone and lacks a portion of them. Among about 42,000 clones listed, approximately 90% were seen once. The source is a female donor with multiple sclerosis, enrolled in a pregnancy study. This chain links TRBV11-2 with TRBJ2-5; 10 nucleotides line up with TRBD2. The specimen was CD4+ T cells from peripheral blood mononuclear cells, collected after pregnancy. The CDR3 loop reads CASSSSGGAETQYF. The CDR3 region has the DNA TGTGCCAGCAGCTCGAGCGGGGGGGCGGAGACCCAGTACTTC.